The 32 T cell receptor beta chains below all came from one sample that was sequenced in a study of regulatory T cells in long-lasting Graves disease. Documented time point: persistent/refractory GD, antithyroid drugs over 5 years with positive TRAb. From PBMCs, RNA was extracted and then used to make the TCR library. To make TCR beta libraries, researchers used iRepertoire HTBI primers and Arm-PCR of CDR3 regions. TCRdb called the multiplex PCR reads again in MiXCR, with one record for every CDR3 protein. Of about 470,000 distinct CDR3 sequences listed, less than 25% are singletons. Source: peripheral blood mononuclear cells (PBMCs), taken when the disease was refractory, from a patient treated with antithyroid drugs. These receptors all stem from a female donor with Graves disease.

This rearrangement joins TRBV3-1 to TRBJ2-2; perhaps TRBD1 as D (6 bases). The germline CDR1 and CDR2 sequences are LGHDT and YNNKEL (reference sequence). V was clipped by 0 bases and J by 6 bases, with 8 bases between them. CDR3 length: 14 amino acids. The CDR3 DNA sequence: TGTGCCAGCAGCCAAGAGTGGGGGCCCGGGGAGCTGTTTTTT. As protein: CASSQEWGPGELFF.

To note about this clonotype: This may be a read error: a much more frequent sequence differs by one nucleotide. The gene calls are TRBV28 and TRBJ2-7; D not certain. Germline V gene data show CDR1 as MDHEN and CDR2 as SYDVKM. The CDR3 consists of 13 residues. CDR3 loop: CTSSSQIPPEQYF. CDR3 DNA sequence: TGTACCAGCAGTTCCCAAATCCCTCCCGAGCAGTACTTC.

The V and J genes are TRBV7-3 and TRBJ2-7; 9 nucleotides line up with TRBD2. V was clipped by 1 base and J by 4 bases; unmatched bases: 5. CDR1 and CDR2 from the germline V gene are SGHTA and FQGTGA. This CDR3 spans 15 amino acids. CDR3 bases: TGTGCCAGCAGCTTAAGTGCGGGAGGGACGTACGAGCAGTACTTC. As protein: CASSLSAGGTYEQYF.

There are a few counts of this clonotype. The chain links TRBV28 to TRBJ2-7; possible D gene TRBD1, 5 bases. The V end was cut by 2 bases, the J end by 2 bases, with 22 bases between. This CDR3 comprises 18 residues. CDR1 is MDHEN and CDR2 is SYDVKM in the germline V gene. CDR3: CASSLPQGWGSSPYEQYF. CDR3 DNA sequence: TGTGCCAGCAGTTTACCCCAGGGCTGGGGTTCTTCCCCCTACGAGCAGTACTTC.

In this sample, this clonotype turned up many times. V is TRBV11-2 and J is TRBJ2-5; D is unclear. The V gene's germline CDR1 is SGHAT and CDR2 FQNNGV. The CDR3 has 11 amino acids. V shed 4 bases and J shed 6 bases, with 6 bases lying between them. DNA of the CDR3: TGTGCCAGCAGCTCTAGTCAGACCCAGTACTTC. The encoded protein is CASSSSQTQYF.

To note about this clonotype: A far more abundant clone sits one base away, making this likely a read error. The V call is TRBV6-2 or TRBV6-3, the J call TRBJ1-2, with TRBD1 identical over 8 bases. This CDR3 has 16 residues. Per the germline V gene, CDR1 is MNHEY and CDR2 is SVGEGT. Losses at the gene ends were 8 bases for V and 7 bases for J; bases not matched to a gene: 18. In DNA form, the CDR3 reads TGTGCCAGCGGTGATACAGGGGGGCGAGCATTGTTTGGCTACACCTTC. It is translated as CASGDTGGRALFGYTF.

This clonotype was detected ten times or more. J is TRBJ2-7 and V is TRBV28, with D uncertain. Germline values: CDR1 MDHEN, CDR2 SYDVKM. V was cut by 6 bases and J by 3 bases, with 6 bases left in between. The CDR3 has 11 residues. Here the CDR3 reads CASRQNYEQYF. In nucleotides, the CDR3 is TGTGCCAGCAGACAGAACTACGAGCAGTACTTC.

On this clonotype: A much more abundant neighbour one base away suggests this may be a read error. The genes are TRBV28 and TRBJ2-7; 11 nucleotides match TRBD2. J lost 2 bases, V lost 11 bases, and 5 bases had no gene match. The CDR3 runs to 13 residues. Germline CDR1 is MDHEN and CDR2 is SYDVKM. The CDR3 loop is CAARLAGTYEQYF. In nucleotides, the CDR3 is TGTGCCGCCCGACTAGCGGGGACCTACGAGCAGTACTTC.

The gene calls are TRBV24-1 and TRBJ1-5; the D is unclear. Germline V CDR1 and CDR2: KGHDR, SFDVKD. The CDR3 sequence is 14 residues long. Trimming took 1 base from V and 3 from J, leaving 6 bases between them. In DNA, the CDR3 is TGTGCCACCAGTGATTTCCGGAACAATCAGCCCCAGCATTTT. It encodes CATSDFRNNQPQHF.

This clonotype has ten or more counts. The gene calls are TRBV11-2 and TRBJ2-5; TRBD1 agrees at 8 bases. CDR3 size: 15 residues. Germline CDR1 and CDR2: SGHAT and FQNNGV. The junction had 11 bases not matched to a gene; V was cut back by 6 bases and J by 5 bases. The CDR3 protein is CASRFPTGEKETQYF. CDR3 sequence (DNA): TGTGCCAGCAGGTTTCCGACAGGGGAAAAGGAGACCCAGTACTTC.

This chain links TRBV7-9 with TRBJ1-3; 7 bases match TRBD1. V trimming: 2 bases; J trimming: 9 bases; junction bases outside the gene matches: 7. The germline CDR1 and CDR2 sequences are SEHNR and FQNEAQ (reference sequence). The CDR3 contains 14 residues. CDR3 amino acids: CASSLRTGGSTIYF. The CDR3 coding sequence is TGTGCCAGCAGCTTAAGGACAGGAGGATCCACCATATATTTT.

At least ten counts were recorded for this clonotype. The chain joins TRBV28 to TRBJ2-5, with TRBD2 matching over 11 bases. Germline CDR1 is MDHEN and CDR2 is SYDVKM. With 2 bases clipped from V and 4 bases from J, the junction kept 3 bases outside the gene matches. The length of the CDR3 is 15 residues. CDR3 sequence: CASSLAGLAVETQYF. The CDR3 coding sequence is TGTGCCAGCAGTTTAGCGGGACTAGCGGTAGAGACCCAGTACTTC.

This clonotype was seen a handful of times. The chain links TRBV5-1 to TRBJ1-6; D gene unclear. Germline V gene data show CDR1 as SGHRS and CDR2 as YFSETQ. The CDR3 has 14 amino acids. Trimming took 3 bases from V and 5 from J, leaving 9 bases between them. CDR3 residues: CASSSGRNNSPLHF. Here the CDR3 DNA reads TGCGCCAGCAGCTCAGGCCGCAATAATTCACCCCTCCACTTT.

A note on this clonotype: This sequence may be a read error, since a much larger clone differs from it by one base. The chain employs TRBV13 and TRBJ2-2, with D perhaps matching TRBD2 (5 bases). The CDR3 covers 15 residues. With 0 bases removed from V and 6 bases from J, the gap between germline ends came to 11 bases. Germline values: CDR1 PRHDT, CDR2 FYEKMQ (reference sequence). The CDR3 region has the DNA TGTGCCAGCAGCTTAGGCCCGGAGGTACCCGGGGAGCTGTTTTTT. Translating gives CASSLGPEVPGELFF.

This clonotype has just a few counts. J is TRBJ1-5 and V is TRBV4-1; no clear D. V was pared by 0 bases and J by 4 bases, with 13 bases between. Per the germline V gene, CDR1 is MGHRA and CDR2 is YSYEKL. This CDR3 comprises 16 residues. CDR3 nucleotides: TGCGCCAGCAGCCAAGACTCGGGCGGAGTTAATCAGCCCCAGCATTTT. Protein sequence: CASSQDSGGVNQPQHF.

At least ten counts were recorded for this clonotype. This chain joins TRBV6-2 or TRBV6-3 and TRBJ2-7; D unresolved. Trimming pared 6 bases from V and 7 bases from J, leaving 16 bases between. Germline V gene data show CDR1 as MNHEY and CDR2 as SVGEGT. CDR3 length: 13 residues. The CDR3 loop is CASSSTRFNEQYF. The CDR3 DNA sequence: TGTGCCAGCAGCTCGACAAGGTTTAATGAGCAGTACTTC.

The chain joins TRBV6-2 or TRBV6-3 to TRBJ2-7; 12 nucleotides line up with TRBD2. Germline CDR1 MNHEY, CDR2 SVGEGT. The CDR3 runs 14 residues. The V segment lost 5 bases and the J segment 4 bases; nucleotides outside the gene matches: 3. The CDR3 region has the DNA TGTGCCAGCAGTCCGACTAGCGGGAGATACGAGCAGTACTTC. Its protein product is CASSPTSGRYEQYF.

This clonotype came up many times. The chain combines TRBV29-1 with TRBJ2-7; 8 bases are a match to TRBD2. The V and J ends lost 4 bases and 5 bases, in that order; junction bases with no gene match: 7. Per the germline V gene, CDR1 is SQVTM and CDR2 is ANQGSEA. The CDR3 runs 13 residues. The CDR3 sequence: CSVGLAGGHEQYF. For the CDR3, the DNA is TGCAGCGTTGGGCTAGCGGGTGGGCACGAGCAGTACTTC.

This clonotype was observed at least ten times. The V and J genes are TRBV28 and TRBJ1-5, with TRBD1 matching 7 bases. Germline loops: CDR1 MDHEN, CDR2 SYDVKM. Trimming at V came to 4 bases and at J to 0 bases, leaving 3 bases not matched to a gene. This CDR3 is built from 15 residues. The CDR3: CASSSQGSSNQPQHF. CDR3 in DNA: TGTGCCAGCAGTTCACAGGGGAGTAGCAATCAGCCCCAGCATTTT.

The V and J genes are TRBV28 and TRBJ1-1, with no clear D. There are 13 residues in the CDR3. Trimming pared 1 base from V and 3 bases from J, leaving 6 bases between. Per the germline V gene, CDR1 is MDHEN and CDR2 is SYDVKM. The CDR3 reads CASSLSVDTEAFF. CDR3 nucleotides: TGTGCCAGCAGTTTATCTGTGGACACTGAAGCTTTCTTT.

The chain is built from TRBV7-2 and TRBJ1-5; D is uncertain. CDR1 and CDR2 from the germline V gene are SGHTA and FQGNSA. CDR3 length: 14 residues. The V end was cut by 0 bases, the J end by 6 bases, with 9 bases between. This CDR3 reads CASSLAEFGQPQHF. In DNA form, the CDR3 reads TGTGCCAGCAGCTTAGCTGAGTTTGGTCAGCCCCAGCATTTT.

This clonotype was seen repeatedly, ten times or more. V and J are TRBV28 and TRBJ1-5; D call uncertain. Trimming removed 6 bases at V and 6 bases at J, with 15 bases between. This CDR3 is built from 14 residues. Per the germline V gene, CDR1 is MDHEN and CDR2 is SYDVKM. This CDR3 reads CASSSLGGIQPQHF. The CDR3 DNA is TGTGCCAGCAGCTCACTGGGCGGGATTCAGCCCCAGCATTTT.

This clonotype showed up just a few times. CDR3 amino acids: CAISESRTLNQPQHF. As DNA, the CDR3 is TGTGCCATCAGTGAGAGTCGAACTCTAAATCAGCCCCAGCATTTT. The V and J genes are TRBV10-3 and TRBJ1-5, with D hard to call. The germline V gene has CDR1 ENHRY and CDR2 SYGVKD. This CDR3 has 15 residues. V was trimmed by 2 bases and J by 4 bases, leaving 12 bases between them.

This chain uses TRBV20-1 with TRBJ1-2; D is ambiguous. The germline V gene has CDR1 DFQATT and CDR2 SNEGSKA (reference sequence). Deletions cut 6 bases from V and 6 bases from J, with 5 bases between. The CDR3 has 9 amino acids. The CDR3 loop reads CSAENGYTF. The CDR3 DNA reads TGCAGTGCAGAAAATGGCTACACCTTC.

This clonotype was counted ten times or more. The rearrangement links TRBV5-1 to TRBJ1-5; D is uncertain. Germline V CDR1 and CDR2: SGHRS, YFSETQ. The CDR3 sequence is 15 residues long. With 2 bases removed from V and 2 bases from J, the gap between germline ends came to 11 bases. CDR3 bases: TGCGCCAGCAGCTTCGATCCGGACGGCAATCAGCCCCAGCATTTT. Translated: CASSFDPDGNQPQHF.

A remark on this clonotype: This sequence may be a read error, since a much larger clone differs from it by one base. This chain connects TRBV7-8 to TRBJ2-7; 8 bases map to TRBD2. This CDR3 spans 13 amino acids. With V trimmed by 7 bases and J by 3 bases, 5 bases remained unmatched. Germline CDR1 reads SGHVS; CDR2 reads FQNEAQ. DNA of the CDR3: TGTGCCAGCAACTCGGGACTAGACTACGAGCAGTACTTC. This gives the protein CASNSGLDYEQYF.

This clonotype was counted ten times or more. The rearrangement joins TRBV28 to TRBJ1-2, with TRBD1 as a possible D gene (6 bases). Looked up from germline, CDR1 is MDHEN and CDR2 is SYDVKM. V shed 6 bases and J shed 3 bases, with 14 bases lying between them. The CDR3 is 14 amino acids. The CDR3 region has the DNA TGTGCCAGCAGCATAGGGGGGGCCTACTATGGCTACACCTTC. Its protein is CASSIGGAYYGYTF.

The chain uses TRBV19 and TRBJ2-7, with 7 bases that match TRBD1. The CDR3 contains 15 residues. CDR1 is LNHDA and CDR2 is SQIVND in the germline V gene (reference sequence). J was trimmed by 3 bases and V by 9 bases; bases with no gene match: 14. CDR3 in DNA: TGTGCCAGCAAATGGACCCGGGACAGCAGCTACGAGCAGTACTTC. Translated: CASKWTRDSSYEQYF.

Only a few counts were recorded for this clonotype. The V call is TRBV30, the J call TRBJ1-1; D remains ambiguous. The CDR3 runs 13 residues. Deletions cut 3 bases from V and 5 bases from J, with 13 bases between. CDR1 is GTSNPN, CDR2 SVGIG, per germline (reference sequence). The CDR3 region has the DNA TGTGCCTGGAGGGCTTTTGGTGGGACTGAAGCTTTCTTT. It is translated as CAWRAFGGTEAFF.

This clonotype was picked up a small number of times. The gene calls are TRBV29-1 and TRBJ2-7; 11 nucleotides align to TRBD1. The CDR3 covers 15 residues. CDR1 and CDR2 (germline): SQVTM, ANQGSEA. V shed 1 base and J 1 base; nucleotides not matched to a gene: 3. CDR3 in amino acids: CSVEGRDRGSYEQYF. The CDR3 DNA follows: TGCAGCGTTGAAGGCCGGGACAGGGGGTCCTACGAGCAGTACTTC.

The chain has TRBV20-1 and TRBJ1-4; TRBD1 aligns across 7 bases. V shed 6 bases, J shed 4 bases, and the junction held 8 bases outside the gene matches. Germline CDR1 reads DFQATT; CDR2 reads SNEGSKA (reference sequence). The CDR3 has 14 residues. The CDR3 DNA reads as TGCAGTGCACACGCGGGACAGCTTAATGAAAAACTGTTTTTT. It is translated as CSAHAGQLNEKLFF.

The count of this clonotype is one. V gene TRBV5-1 combines with J gene TRBJ1-3, with TRBD1 as a possible D gene (5 bases). The CDR3 length is 15 residues. Trimming took 0 bases from V and 1 from J, leaving 8 bases between them. CDR1 is SGHRS, CDR2 YFSETQ, per germline. CDR3 bases: TGCGCCAGCAGCTTGGAGGAGGGGTCTGGAAACACCATATATTTT. It encodes CASSLEEGSGNTIYF.